Described below is a single TCR beta chain sequence and its context. This CDR3 region has 12 residues. V dropped 4 bases and J dropped 15; count of bases not matched to a gene: 7. Per germline, CDR1 LGHDT and CDR2 YNNKEL (reference sequence). Molecular barcoding with unique molecular identifiers was used for the TCRbeta library. TCRdb recomputed calls from the PCR reads with MiXCR, one row per CDR3 protein. The sample lists over 550,000 distinct CDR3 sequences, approximately 10% seen once, with approximately 4.1% in the top ten. This sample was included in a study of T-cell reconstitution after alpha-beta-depleted transplantation in children.

Source: PBMCs from the stem cell graft donor, taken from the stem cell graft. The clonotype originates from a human donor who donated a stem cell graft to a child with acute myeloid leukemia. The chain uses TRBV3-1 and TRBJ2-1; 9 bases are a match to TRBD2. The CDR3 DNA is TGTGCCAGCAGCCGATCCGGGACTAGCTGGTTCTTC. It yields the protein CASSRSGTSWFF.